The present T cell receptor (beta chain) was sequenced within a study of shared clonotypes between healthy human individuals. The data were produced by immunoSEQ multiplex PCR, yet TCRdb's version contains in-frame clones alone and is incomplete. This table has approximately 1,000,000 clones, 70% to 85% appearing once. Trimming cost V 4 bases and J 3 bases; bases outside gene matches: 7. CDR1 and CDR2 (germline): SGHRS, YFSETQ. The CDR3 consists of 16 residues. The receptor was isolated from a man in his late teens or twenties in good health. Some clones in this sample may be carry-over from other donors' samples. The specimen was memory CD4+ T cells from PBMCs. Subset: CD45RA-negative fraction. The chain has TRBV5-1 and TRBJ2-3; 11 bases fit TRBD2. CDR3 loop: CASSTTSGSRTDTQYF. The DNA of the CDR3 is TGCGCCAGCAGCACTACTAGCGGGAGCAGAACAGATACGCAGTATTTT.